This T cell receptor (beta chain) was sequenced during a study of OX40 agonist ivuxolimab in advanced cancers. Here immunoSEQ multiplex PCR was the method, and the copy in TCRdb shows in-frame clones only, minus some. The sample lists about 130,000 clones, around 93% occurring once. The TCR was taken from an adult with an advanced solid tumor such as melanoma, head and neck, liver or kidney cancer. Specimen: CD4+ or CD8+ T cells sorted from blood, collected in a trial of the OX40 agonist ivuxolimab.

The CDR3 here is CALPVHTAGNTIYF. The DNA for the CDR3 is TGTGCCCTGCCGGTCCATACGGCTGGAAACACCATATATTTT. The J gene is TRBJ1-3, the V gene TRBV11-2; D gene ambiguous. In germline, CDR1 is SGHAT, CDR2 FQNNGV. Trimming shortened V by 11 bases and J by 2 bases, and 16 bases separated the two germline ends. This CDR3 spans 14 amino acids.